This T cell receptor beta chain originates from a study of cytomegalovirus exposure and HLA in healthy donors. The wider study: From about 179 million T cells, an earlier analysis saw approximately 110 million unique TCR beta sequences.

In the PCR, 60 Vbeta and 13 Jbeta primers were used. The repertoire was sequenced with immunoSEQ multiplex PCR; TCRdb's copy has only in-frame clones and lacks some. The data show 90,000 to 130,000 clones, around three quarters seen once. A note on this clone: The target antigen is unknown.

Trimming left V 6 bases short and J 6 bases short, with 15 bases between. The CDR3 is 14 amino acids. CDR1 and CDR2 from the germline V gene are MDHEN and SYDVKM. Study results and caveats: Being productive about 90% or about 30% of the time was typical of most TCR beta V segments in an earlier analysis. The study assumed roughly uniform donor sequencing depth for presence/absence analyses. TCR beta sequences numbering some 17,000 were associated with HLA alleles at 0.05 false discovery rate in a later analysis.

This receptor was taken from a man aged 25 to 40 in good health and CMV-seropositive. J is TRBJ2-1 and V is TRBV28; a possible D gene is TRBD1 (6 bases). Sequenced material: PBMCs. The CDR3 DNA reads as TGTGCCAGCAGCACCGGGACACATAGCAATGAGCAGTTCTTC. Translation gives CASSTGTHSNEQFF. The complete variable domain, with remaining parts taken from reference TRBV28 and TRBJ2-1, reads DVKVTQSSRYLVKRTGEKVFLECVQDMDHENMFWYRQDPGLGLRLIYFSYDVKMKEKGDIPEGYSVSREKKERFSLILESASTNQTSMYLCASSTGTHSNEQFFGPGTRLTVL.